This T cell receptor beta chain is drawn from a study of Ad26.COV2.S vaccination and SARS-CoV-2 variants. Study as a whole: In the study, Ad26.COV2.S was injected intramuscularly once, or twice 56 days apart. Whole-study findings and limits: While placebo recipients had lower spike-specific TCR breadth, vaccine recipients had more. Measures of TCR breadth and depth may have fallen short of total T cell responses.

TCRdb keeps only in-frame clones here, not all; method: immunoSEQ multiplex PCR. In the table there are about 480,000 clones, 87% of which are singletons. Regarding this clone: The antigen is unknown.

This CDR3 region has 18 residues. With V trimmed by 2 bases and J by 2 bases, 11 bases remained unmatched. Germline CDR1 is KGHSH and CDR2 is LQKENI. The treatment was: about 20 received Ad26.COV2.S at low or high dose, single or two shots; several received placebo; per-sample allocation not given. Day 63 following the first vaccine or placebo injection was when the samples were taken. Its platform was an Ad26 vector, and its expressed antigen was Wuhan-strain SARS-CoV-2 spike. The chain carries TRBV18 and TRBJ2-3; 9 bases agree with TRBD2. The sample consisted of peripheral blood, taken in a trial of Ad26.COV2.S vaccine versus placebo. The sequence was obtained from a person aged 18-65 years who received the Ad26.COV2.S COVID-19 vaccine or a placebo. The CDR3 protein is CASSPWVPSGTYTDTQYF. CDR3 nucleotides: TGTGCCAGCTCACCATGGGTTCCTAGCGGGACCTACACAGATACGCAGTATTTT.